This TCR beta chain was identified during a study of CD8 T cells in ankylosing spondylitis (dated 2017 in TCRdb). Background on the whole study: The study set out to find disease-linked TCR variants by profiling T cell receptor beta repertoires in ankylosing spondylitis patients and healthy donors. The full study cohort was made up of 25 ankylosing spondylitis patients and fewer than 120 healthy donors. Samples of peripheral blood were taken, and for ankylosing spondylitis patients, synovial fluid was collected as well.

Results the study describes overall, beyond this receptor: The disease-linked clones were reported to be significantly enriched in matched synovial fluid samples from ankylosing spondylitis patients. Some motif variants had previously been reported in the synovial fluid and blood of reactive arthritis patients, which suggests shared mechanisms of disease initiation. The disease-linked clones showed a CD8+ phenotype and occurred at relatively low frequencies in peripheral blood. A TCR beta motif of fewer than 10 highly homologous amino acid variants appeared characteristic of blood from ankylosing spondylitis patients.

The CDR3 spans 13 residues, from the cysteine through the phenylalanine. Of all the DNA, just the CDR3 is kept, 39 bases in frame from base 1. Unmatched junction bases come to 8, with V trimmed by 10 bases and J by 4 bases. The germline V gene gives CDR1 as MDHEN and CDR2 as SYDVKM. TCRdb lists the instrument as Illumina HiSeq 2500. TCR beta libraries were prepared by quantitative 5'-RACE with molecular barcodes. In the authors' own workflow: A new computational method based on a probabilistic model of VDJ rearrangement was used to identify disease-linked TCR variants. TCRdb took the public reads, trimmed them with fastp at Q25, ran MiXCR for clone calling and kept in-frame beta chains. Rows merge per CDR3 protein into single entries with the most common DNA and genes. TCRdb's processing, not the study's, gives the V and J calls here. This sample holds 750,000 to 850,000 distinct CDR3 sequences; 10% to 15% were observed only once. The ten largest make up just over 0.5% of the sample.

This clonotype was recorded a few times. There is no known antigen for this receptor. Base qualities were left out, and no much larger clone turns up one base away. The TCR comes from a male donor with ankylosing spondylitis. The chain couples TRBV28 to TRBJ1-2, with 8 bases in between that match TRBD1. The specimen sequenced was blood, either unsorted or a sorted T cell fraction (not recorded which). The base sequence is TGTGCCATCCTAGGACAGGGCGGCTATGGCTACACCTTC. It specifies CAILGQGGYGYTF.